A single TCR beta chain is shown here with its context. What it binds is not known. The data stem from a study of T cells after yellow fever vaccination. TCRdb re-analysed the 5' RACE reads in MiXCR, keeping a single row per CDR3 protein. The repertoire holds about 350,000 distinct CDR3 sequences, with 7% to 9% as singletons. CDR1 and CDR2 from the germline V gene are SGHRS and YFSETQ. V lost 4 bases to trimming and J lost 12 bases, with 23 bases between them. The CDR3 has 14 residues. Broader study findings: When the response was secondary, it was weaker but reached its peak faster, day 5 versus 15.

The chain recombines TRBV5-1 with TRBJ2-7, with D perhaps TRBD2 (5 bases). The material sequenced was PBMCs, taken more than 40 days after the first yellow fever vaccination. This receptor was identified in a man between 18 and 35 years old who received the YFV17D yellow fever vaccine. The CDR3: CASSDGGADDVRYF. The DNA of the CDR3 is TGCGCCAGCAGCGACGGAGGCGCTGATGACGTCCGGTACTTC.